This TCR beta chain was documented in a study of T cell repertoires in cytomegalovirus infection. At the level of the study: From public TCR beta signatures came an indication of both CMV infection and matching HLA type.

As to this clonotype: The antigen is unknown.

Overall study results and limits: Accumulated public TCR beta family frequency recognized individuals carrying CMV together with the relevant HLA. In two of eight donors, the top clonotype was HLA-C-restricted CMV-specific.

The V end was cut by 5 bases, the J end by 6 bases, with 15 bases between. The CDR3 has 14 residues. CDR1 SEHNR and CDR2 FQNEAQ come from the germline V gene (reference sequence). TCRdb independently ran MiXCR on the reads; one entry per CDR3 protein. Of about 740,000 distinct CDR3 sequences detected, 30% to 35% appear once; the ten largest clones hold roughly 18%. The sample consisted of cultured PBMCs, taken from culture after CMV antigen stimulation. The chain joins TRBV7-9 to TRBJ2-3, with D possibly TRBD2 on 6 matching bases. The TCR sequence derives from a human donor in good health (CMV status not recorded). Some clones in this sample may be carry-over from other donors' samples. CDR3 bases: TGTGCCAGCAGCCAGACTAGTCTCCCCGATACGCAGTATTTT. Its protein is CASSQTSLPDTQYF.